This is a list of T cell receptor beta chains from one sample in a study of shared clonotypes between healthy human individuals. Produced via immunoSEQ multiplex PCR; TCRdb's table is partial and in-frame only. The sample has about 1.5 million clones; approximately 98% are singletons. Sequencing input: naive CD4+ T cells sorted from blood. The receptor set was obtained from a man younger than 45 in good health. Both conserved end residues are part of each CDR3. D genes are given only for firm matches. Size is stated for part of the rows, as once, few or many counts, or as a class when the clone is expanded.

j_call: TRBJ2-3
d_call: .
clone_size: .
v_call: TRBV9
cdr3_aa: CASRADYSTDTQYF
cdr3_nt: TGTGCCAGCAGGGCTGACTACTCCACAGATACGCAGTATTTT

j_call: TRBJ2-7
d_call: TRBD2
clone_size: .
v_call: TRBV6-5
cdr3_aa: CASSYSSRVAGRQYF
cdr3_nt: TGTGCCAGCAGTTACTCGTCTCGTGTAGCGGGACGTCAGTACTTC

j_call: TRBJ2-5
d_call: TRBD1
clone_size: .
v_call: TRBV6-5
cdr3_aa: CASSRDRERLETQYF
cdr3_nt: TGTGCCAGCAGCCGTGACAGGGAGCGGCTAGAGACCCAGTACTTC

j_call: TRBJ2-1
d_call: TRBD2
clone_size: once
v_call: TRBV7-2
cdr3_aa: CASRSLAGVYNEQFF
cdr3_nt: TGTGCCAGCAGATCTCTAGCGGGAGTTTACAATGAGCAGTTCTTC

j_call: TRBJ2-7
d_call: .
clone_size: .
v_call: TRBV6-6
cdr3_aa: CASSPGQYEQYF
cdr3_nt: TGTGCCAGCAGTCCCGGACAGTACGAGCAGTACTTC

j_call: TRBJ2-7
d_call: .
clone_size: .
v_call: TRBV28
cdr3_aa: CASSQAGLASEQYF
cdr3_nt: TGTGCCAGCAGTCAAGCAGGGCTAGCAAGCGAGCAGTACTTC

j_call: TRBJ2-2
d_call: TRBD2
clone_size: .
v_call: TRBV28
cdr3_aa: CASSPLYGRGGTGELFF
cdr3_nt: TGTGCCAGCAGCCCATTATATGGACGGGGGGGCACCGGGGAGCTGTTTTTT

j_call: TRBJ2-5
d_call: .
clone_size: .
v_call: TRBV27
cdr3_aa: CASSAVGLGETQYF
cdr3_nt: TGTGCCAGCAGTGCCGTCGGCTTAGGAGAGACCCAGTACTTC

j_call: TRBJ1-2
d_call: .
clone_size: once
v_call: TRBV7-2
cdr3_aa: CASSLGDTGNGYGYTF
cdr3_nt: TGTGCCAGCAGCTTAGGGGACACAGGGAACGGCTATGGCTACACCTTC

j_call: TRBJ2-2
d_call: TRBD2
clone_size: .
v_call: TRBV4-3
cdr3_aa: CASSQDHLAGVANTGELFF
cdr3_nt: TGCGCCAGCAGCCAAGATCACCTAGCGGGAGTCGCGAACACCGGGGAGCTGTTTTTT

j_call: TRBJ2-3
d_call: .
clone_size: .
v_call: TRBV15
cdr3_aa: CATSRHGGAQYF
cdr3_nt: TGTGCCACCAGCAGACACGGGGGTGCGCAGTATTTT

j_call: TRBJ2-5
d_call: TRBD1
clone_size: .
v_call: TRBV5-1
cdr3_aa: CASSLAGTGQETQYF
cdr3_nt: TGCGCCAGCAGCTTGGCGGGGACAGGACAAGAGACCCAGTACTTC

j_call: TRBJ2-5
d_call: TRBD1
clone_size: .
v_call: TRBV5-1
cdr3_aa: CASSSGQYGETQYF
cdr3_nt: TGCGCCAGCAGCTCGGGACAGTATGGCGAGACCCAGTACTTC

j_call: TRBJ2-3
d_call: .
clone_size: .
v_call: TRBV19
cdr3_aa: CASSIGGLGDTQYF
cdr3_nt: TGTGCCAGTAGTATTGGGGGGCTGGGAGATACGCAGTATTTT

j_call: TRBJ2-2
d_call: .
clone_size: .
v_call: TRBV28
cdr3_aa: CASTEKNTGELFF
cdr3_nt: TGTGCCAGCACGGAAAAGAACACCGGGGAGCTGTTTTTT

j_call: TRBJ1-1
d_call: .
clone_size: .
v_call: TRBV25-1
cdr3_aa: CASSEWGSNTEAFF
cdr3_nt: TGTGCCAGCAGTGAATGGGGGTCCAACACTGAAGCTTTCTTT

j_call: TRBJ1-3
d_call: .
clone_size: .
v_call: TRBV5-1
cdr3_aa: CASSLAGVWSGNTIYF
cdr3_nt: TGCGCCAGCAGCTTGGCAGGGGTTTGGTCTGGAAACACCATATATTTT

j_call: TRBJ1-1
d_call: .
clone_size: .
v_call: TRBV28
cdr3_aa: CASSLVVNTEAFF
cdr3_nt: TGTGCCAGCAGTTTAGTCGTGAACACTGAAGCTTTCTTT

j_call: TRBJ2-1
d_call: .
clone_size: .
v_call: TRBV27
cdr3_aa: CASSPGTTAYNEQFF
cdr3_nt: TGTGCCAGCAGTCCCGGGACGACTGCCTACAATGAGCAGTTCTTC

j_call: TRBJ2-3
d_call: TRBD2
clone_size: .
v_call: TRBV5-1
cdr3_aa: CASSGGLAGRGSDTQYF
cdr3_nt: TGCGCCAGCAGCGGGGGACTAGCGGGAAGGGGATCAGATACGCAGTATTTT

j_call: TRBJ2-7
d_call: .
clone_size: .
v_call: TRBV28
cdr3_aa: CASSLPGEENEQYF
cdr3_nt: TGTGCCAGCAGTTTGCCAGGGGAGGAGAACGAGCAGTACTTC

j_call: TRBJ2-3
d_call: .
clone_size: once
v_call: TRBV6-5
cdr3_aa: CASRQADTQYF
cdr3_nt: TGTGCCAGCAGACAGGCAGATACGCAGTATTTT

j_call: TRBJ1-4
d_call: TRBD1
clone_size: .
v_call: TRBV6-1
cdr3_aa: CATAGGGNNEKLFF
cdr3_nt: TGTGCCACCGCAGGGGGCGGAAATAATGAAAAACTGTTTTTT

j_call: TRBJ2-7
d_call: .
clone_size: .
v_call: TRBV28
cdr3_aa: CASSLGGRGYEQYF
cdr3_nt: TGTGCCAGCAGTTTAGGCGGGCGAGGCTACGAGCAGTACTTC

j_call: TRBJ2-2
d_call: .
clone_size: .
v_call: TRBV7-8
cdr3_aa: CASSLVSGELFF
cdr3_nt: TGTGCCAGCAGCTTAGTTTCCGGGGAGCTGTTTTTT

j_call: TRBJ2-7
d_call: .
clone_size: .
v_call: TRBV10-2
cdr3_aa: CASTGTPYYEQYF
cdr3_nt: TGCGCCAGCACCGGGACTCCTTACTACGAGCAGTACTTC

j_call: TRBJ2-3
d_call: .
clone_size: .
v_call: TRBV5-1
cdr3_aa: CASSLGGRVTTDTQYF
cdr3_nt: TGCGCCAGCAGCTTGGGGGGCCGGGTGACCACAGATACGCAGTATTTT

j_call: TRBJ2-7
d_call: TRBD2
clone_size: .
v_call: TRBV25-1
cdr3_aa: CASSEGSGISYEQYF
cdr3_nt: TGTGCCAGCAGTGAGGGTAGCGGGATTTCGTACGAGCAGTACTTC

j_call: TRBJ1-5
d_call: TRBD1
clone_size: .
v_call: TRBV6-1
cdr3_aa: CASSGGQDSNQPQHF
cdr3_nt: TGTGCCAGCAGCGGGGGACAGGATAGCAATCAGCCCCAGCATTTT

j_call: TRBJ1-5
d_call: .
clone_size: .
v_call: TRBV28
cdr3_aa: CASIGQLNQPQHF
cdr3_nt: TGTGCCAGCATCGGGCAGCTGAATCAGCCCCAGCATTTT

j_call: TRBJ2-3
d_call: TRBD2
clone_size: .
v_call: TRBV18
cdr3_aa: CASSPIGLAGGLGTDTQYF
cdr3_nt: TGTGCCAGCTCACCAATTGGACTAGCGGGAGGGCTGGGCACAGATACGCAGTATTTT

j_call: TRBJ2-7
d_call: TRBD1
clone_size: .
v_call: TRBV15
cdr3_aa: CATSRDRAHYEQYF
cdr3_nt: TGTGCCACCAGCCGGGACAGGGCTCACTACGAGCAGTACTTC

j_call: TRBJ2-7
d_call: TRBD1
clone_size: .
v_call: TRBV14
cdr3_aa: CASSRGQGLSYEQYF
cdr3_nt: TGTGCCAGCAGCCGAGGACAGGGTTTATCCTACGAGCAGTACTTC

j_call: TRBJ1-1
d_call: .
clone_size: .
v_call: TRBV7-9
cdr3_aa: CASSPRPWDTEAFF
cdr3_nt: TGTGCCAGCAGCCCCAGGCCGTGGGACACTGAAGCTTTCTTT

j_call: TRBJ2-7
d_call: .
clone_size: .
v_call: TRBV4-1
cdr3_aa: CASSQDRGFVDEQYF
cdr3_nt: TGCGCCAGCAGCCAAGATCGGGGATTTGTAGACGAGCAGTACTTC

j_call: TRBJ2-7
d_call: TRBD1
clone_size: .
v_call: TRBV11-3
cdr3_aa: CASSNRGSEQYF
cdr3_nt: TGTGCCAGCAGCAACAGGGGGTCCGAGCAGTACTTC

j_call: TRBJ2-1
d_call: .
clone_size: .
v_call: TRBV5-1
cdr3_aa: CASSLAAGGDEQFF
cdr3_nt: TGCGCCAGCAGCTTGGCTGCCGGAGGGGATGAGCAGTTCTTC

j_call: TRBJ1-2
d_call: .
clone_size: .
v_call: TRBV5-4
cdr3_aa: CASSLERGPGYTF
cdr3_nt: TGTGCCAGCAGCTTAGAAAGGGGCCCGGGCTACACCTTC

j_call: TRBJ2-3
d_call: TRBD2
clone_size: .
v_call: TRBV9
cdr3_aa: CASSVKQGLATDTQYF
cdr3_nt: TGTGCCAGCAGCGTAAAGCAAGGACTAGCGACAGATACGCAGTATTTT

j_call: TRBJ2-1
d_call: .
clone_size: .
v_call: TRBV21-1
cdr3_aa: CASSKDRLGTGRPYNEQFF
cdr3_nt: TGTGCCAGCAGCAAAGACCGGCTCGGAACTGGCCGTCCCTACAATGAGCAGTTCTTC

j_call: TRBJ2-7
d_call: TRBD1
clone_size: .
v_call: TRBV9
cdr3_aa: CASSESPGGLSYEQYF
cdr3_nt: TGTGCCAGCAGCGAGAGCCCAGGGGGCCTGTCCTACGAGCAGTACTTC

j_call: TRBJ2-5
d_call: TRBD2
clone_size: .
v_call: TRBV11-3
cdr3_aa: CASSLGAGGVLETQYF
cdr3_nt: TGTGCCAGCAGCTTAGGGGCGGGAGGGGTCTTGGAGACCCAGTACTTC

j_call: TRBJ1-4
d_call: TRBD1
clone_size: .
v_call: TRBV6-5
cdr3_aa: CASSYLGTANEKLFF
cdr3_nt: TGTGCCAGCAGTTATCTTGGGACAGCTAATGAAAAACTGTTTTTT

j_call: TRBJ2-1
d_call: .
clone_size: once
v_call: TRBV5-1
cdr3_aa: CASSHGLATEYNEQFF
cdr3_nt: TGCGCCAGCAGCCACGGACTGGCCACAGAGTACAATGAGCAGTTCTTC

j_call: TRBJ2-1
d_call: TRBD2
clone_size: .
v_call: TRBV5-6
cdr3_aa: CASSLVAGDNEQFF
cdr3_nt: TGTGCCAGCAGCTTGGTGGCGGGGGATAATGAGCAGTTCTTC

j_call: TRBJ1-5
d_call: .
clone_size: .
v_call: TRBV2
cdr3_aa: CASSEWGEGSPQHF
cdr3_nt: TGTGCCAGCAGTGAGTGGGGCGAAGGGTCCCCCCAGCATTTT

j_call: TRBJ2-5
d_call: TRBD1
clone_size: .
v_call: TRBV27
cdr3_aa: CASRPTGGVETQYF
cdr3_nt: TGTGCCAGCAGGCCTACAGGGGGCGTAGAGACCCAGTACTTC

j_call: TRBJ2-2
d_call: .
clone_size: .
v_call: TRBV5-1
cdr3_aa: CASKFIPGPNTGELFF
cdr3_nt: TGCGCCAGCAAGTTTATACCCGGCCCTAACACCGGGGAGCTGTTTTTT

j_call: TRBJ1-3
d_call: .
clone_size: .
v_call: TRBV28
cdr3_aa: CASSPGDTSGNTIYF
cdr3_nt: TGTGCCAGCAGCCCTGGGGATACCTCTGGAAACACCATATATTTT

j_call: TRBJ2-2
d_call: .
clone_size: .
v_call: TRBV27
cdr3_aa: CASSRYANTGELFF
cdr3_nt: TGTGCCAGCAGCCGCTATGCGAACACCGGGGAGCTGTTTTTT

j_call: TRBJ2-3
d_call: .
clone_size: .
v_call: TRBV11-2
cdr3_aa: CASSLTADTQYF
cdr3_nt: TGTGCCAGCAGCTTAACCGCAGATACGCAGTATTTT

j_call: TRBJ2-7
d_call: .
clone_size: .
v_call: TRBV19
cdr3_aa: CASSIRDGSYEQYF
cdr3_nt: TGTGCCAGTAGTATACGGGACGGCTCCTACGAGCAGTACTTC

j_call: TRBJ2-1
d_call: TRBD2
clone_size: once
v_call: TRBV5-4
cdr3_aa: CASSLPGLAALNEQFF
cdr3_nt: TGTGCCAGCAGCTTGCCCGGACTAGCGGCATTGAATGAGCAGTTCTTC

j_call: TRBJ2-7
d_call: .
clone_size: .
v_call: TRBV18
cdr3_aa: CASSPLKDTDEQYF
cdr3_nt: TGTGCCAGCTCACCACTAAAAGACACGGACGAGCAGTACTTC

j_call: TRBJ2-7
d_call: .
clone_size: .
v_call: TRBV19
cdr3_aa: CASSILQGGTYEQYF
cdr3_nt: TGTGCCAGTAGTATTCTACAGGGTGGAACCTACGAGCAGTACTTC

j_call: TRBJ1-2
d_call: .
clone_size: .
v_call: TRBV7-9
cdr3_aa: CASSLGPAANYGYTF
cdr3_nt: TGTGCCAGCAGCTTAGGACCGGCAGCTAACTATGGCTACACCTTC

j_call: TRBJ1-3
d_call: TRBD1
clone_size: .
v_call: TRBV28
cdr3_aa: CASSLRGLSGNTIYF
cdr3_nt: TGTGCCAGCAGTTTAAGGGGGCTCTCTGGAAACACCATATATTTT